A selection of T cell receptor beta chains follows, all from one sample in a study of blood T cells in healthy people across ages. One entry per CDR3 protein results from TCRdb running MiXCR on the 5' RACE reads. The data show fewer than 950,000 distinct CDR3 sequences, about 55% seen once. Source material: blood. The receptors stem from a man older than 75 in good health. CDR3s include the opening cysteine and the closing phenylalanine or tryptophan. The D gene is left open where the match is weak. Some rows have no size entry. The others give once, few or many, or a class for an expanded clone.

abundance	d_gene	v_gene	j_gene	CDR3aa	CDR3nt
many	-	TRBV21-1	TRBJ2-7	CASSHRDRVYEQYF	TGTGCCAGCAGCCACCGGGACAGGGTTTACGAGCAGTACTTC
few	TRBD1	TRBV20-1	TRBJ2-3	CSARQGSLRDTQYF	TGCAGTGCAAGACAGGGAAGCCTACGCGATACGCAGTATTTT
-	TRBD1	TRBV27	TRBJ2-5	CASSPGTGGAQETQYF	TGTGCCAGCAGTCCCGGGACAGGGGGCGCCCAAGAGACCCAGTACTTC
-	TRBD2	TRBV20-1	TRBJ2-5	CSAETSDHNEQYF	TGCAGTGCTGAGACTAGCGACCACAATGAGCAGTACTTC
-	-	TRBV3-1	TRBJ1-1	CASSQSPGAPTFF	TGTGCCAGCAGCCAGTCACCGGGGGCGCCAACTTTCTTT
-	TRBD2	TRBV3-1	TRBJ2-3	CASSQIPTTSGRNEKTQYF	TGTGCCAGCAGCCAAATACCAACAACAAGCGGGAGGAACGAAAAAACGCAGTATTTT
few	-	TRBV29-1	TRBJ2-7	CSAVFSYEQYF	TGCAGCGCCGTATTCTCCTACGAGCAGTACTTC
-	-	TRBV12-5	TRBJ1-1	CASGFSRSGGTEAFF	TGTGCTAGTGGTTTCAGTAGGTCAGGAGGGACTGAAGCTTTCTTT
few	-	TRBV27	TRBJ2-4	CASVTWTSTKQYF	TGTGCCAGCGTTACCTGGACATCCACGAAGCAGTACTTC
few	TRBD2	TRBV5-1	TRBJ2-7	CASSLRSSGQFLYEQYF	TGCGCCAGCAGCTTGAGGTCTAGCGGACAATTCCTCTACGAGCAGTACTTC
-	TRBD1	TRBV10-3	TRBJ2-1	CATKGAGGQETQFF	TGTGCCACCAAGGGGGCAGGCGGCCAAGAGACCCAGTTCTTC
-	-	TRBV5-4	TRBJ2-7	CASREGTLSPLDEQYF	TGTGCCAGCAGAGAAGGGACGCTGAGTCCTCTAGACGAGCAGTACTTC
-	-	TRBV11-1	TRBJ2-5	CASNRHTGNQETQYF	TGTGCCAGCAACCGCCACACGGGGAACCAAGAGACCCAGTACTTC
few	TRBD2	TRBV9	TRBJ2-1	CASSVEGSGRLNEQFF	TGTGCCAGCAGCGTAGAGGGTAGCGGGAGGTTGAATGAGCAGTTCTTC
few	-	TRBV4-2	TRBJ2-7	CASSQDQGGAPSYEQYF	TGTGCCAGCAGCCAAGATCAGGGGGGGGCCCCTTCCTACGAGCAGTACTTC
-	-	TRBV2	TRBJ2-5	CASRLDGAETQYF	TGTGCCAGCAGATTGGACGGAGCGGAGACCCAGTACTTC
few	-	TRBV6-2/TRBV6-3	TRBJ2-5	CASSSPGGRSQYF	TGTGCCAGCAGTTCCCCCGGCGGTAGGAGCCAGTACTTC
-	TRBD1	TRBV18	TRBJ2-7	CASSYNRDRGRFEQYF	TGTGCCAGCTCGTACAACCGGGACAGGGGGCGATTCGAGCAGTACTTC
-	-	TRBV20-1	TRBJ2-7	CSARPRGYEQYF	TGCAGTGCTAGACCCAGAGGCTACGAGCAGTACTTC
-	TRBD1	TRBV27	TRBJ2-5	CASSTRGPRGETQYF	TGTGCCAGCAGTACCAGGGGGCCCCGTGGAGAGACCCAGTACTTC
few	-	TRBV2	TRBJ1-2	CASSDPFPNYGYTF	TGTGCCAGCAGTGACCCCTTCCCTAACTATGGCTACACCTTC
-	-	TRBV6-2/TRBV6-3	TRBJ2-5	CASTDPSLGGSGKQYF	TGTGCCAGCACCGACCCCTCCCTTGGAGGGTCCGGCAAGCAGTACTTC
once	-	TRBV5-1	TRBJ1-2	CASSLGDLGYTF	TGCGCCAGCAGCTTGGGGGACTTGGGCTACACCTTC
-	TRBD2	TRBV9	TRBJ2-7	CASSPHNQRGYEQYF	TGTGCCAGCAGCCCGCACAACCAGCGGGGCTACGAGCAGTACTTC
-	-	TRBV29-1	TRBJ1-1	CSAGRGDTEAFF	TGCAGCGCCGGTAGGGGGGACACTGAAGCTTTCTTT
few	-	TRBV27	TRBJ2-3	CASSLYGTPDTQYF	TGTGCCAGCAGTTTATATGGCACCCCAGATACGCAGTATTTT
-	TRBD1	TRBV6-4	TRBJ1-1	CASRGTAGGNTEAFF	TGTGCCAGCAGGGGGACAGCCGGGGGGAACACTGAAGCTTTCTTT
-	TRBD1	TRBV6-2/TRBV6-3	TRBJ1-2	CASNNPGQEANYGYTF	TGTGCCAGCAATAATCCCGGACAGGAAGCTAACTATGGCTACACCTTC
few	TRBD1	TRBV11-2	TRBJ2-3	CASSYWDRGSRYAYF	TGTGCCAGCAGCTACTGGGACAGGGGGAGCAGATACGCGTATTTT
-	TRBD2	TRBV6-5	TRBJ2-7	CASSPAGLAVSYEQYF	TGTGCCAGCAGTCCTGCCGGGCTAGCGGTCTCCTACGAGCAGTACTTC
-	-	TRBV20-1	TRBJ2-7	CSASRLLSSCEQYF	TGCAGTGCTAGTCGGCTCCTCAGCTCCTGCGAGCAGTACTTC
few	-	TRBV3-1	TRBJ2-4	CASSQDQGEQYF	TGTGCCAGCAGCCAAGACCAGGGAGAGCAGTACTTC
-	TRBD1	TRBV25-1	TRBJ1-4	CASSFRGTGGSNEKLFF	TGTGCCAGCAGTTTCCGGGGGACAGGGGGTTCTAATGAAAAACTGTTTTTT
-	TRBD2	TRBV4-1	TRBJ2-7	CASSQVVAGGYEQYF	TGCGCCAGCAGCCAAGTGGTAGCGGGGGGTTACGAGCAGTACTTC
few	-	TRBV11-2	TRBJ2-3	CASSLKRAYRYAYF	TGTGCCAGCAGCTTAAAGAGGGCATACAGATACGCGTATTTT
-	TRBD1	TRBV30	TRBJ1-1	CAFRRGRQNTEAFF	TGTGCCTTTCGAAGGGGGCGGCAGAACACTGAAGCTTTCTTT
once	-	TRBV7-9	TRBJ1-1	CASSLSIAISEAFF	TGTGCCAGCAGCTTAAGCATTGCCATTTCTGAAGCTTTCTTT
-	-	TRBV7-2	TRBJ2-1	CASSFPGVVQFF	TGTGCCAGCAGCTTTCCGGGGGTCGTGCAGTTCTTC
-	TRBD1	TRBV24-1	TRBJ2-1	CATTGTGGSYNEQFF	TGTGCCACCACTGGGACAGGGGGCTCCTACAATGAGCAGTTCTTC
-	TRBD1	TRBV29-1	TRBJ2-7	CSVEGVGQPSYEQYF	TGCAGCGTTGAAGGAGTGGGACAGCCATCCTACGAGCAGTACTTC
few	TRBD1	TRBV5-1	TRBJ2-1	CASSLGDRGPYNEQFF	TGCGCCAGCAGCTTGGGGGACAGAGGCCCCTACAATGAGCAGTTCTTC
-	TRBD2	TRBV20-1	TRBJ2-7	CSPRTSEAYEQYF	TGCAGCCCCAGGACTAGCGAAGCCTACGAGCAGTACTTC
-	-	TRBV5-1	TRBJ2-4	CASSLGTAGGIQYF	TGCGCCAGCAGCTTGGGGACAGCTGGTGGCATTCAGTACTTC
few	-	TRBV7-9	TRBJ2-4	CASTQAGGKNIQYF	TGTGCCAGCACCCAGGCTGGGGGCAAAAACATTCAGTACTTC
-	TRBD2	TRBV7-9	TRBJ2-7	CASTRTSGSSYEQYF	TGTGCCAGCACCCGAACTAGCGGGAGCTCCTACGAGCAGTACTTC
-	-	TRBV2	TRBJ2-6	CASRALWSGANVLTF	TGTGCCAGCAGGGCCCTTTGGTCTGGGGCCAACGTCCTGACTTTC
-	TRBD2	TRBV7-9	TRBJ2-7	CASSYGLAGGLFHEQYF	TGTGCCAGCAGCTATGGACTAGCGGGAGGGCTCTTCCACGAGCAGTACTTC
-	-	TRBV20-1	TRBJ1-4	CSARPGGSNEKLFF	TGCAGTGCTAGACCGGGGGGATCTAATGAAAAACTGTTTTTT
few	TRBD1	TRBV12-3/TRBV12-4	TRBJ2-7	CASSLRTGGPYEQYF	TGTGCCAGCAGTTTAAGGACAGGGGGTCCCTACGAGCAGTACTTC
-	TRBD1	TRBV27	TRBJ1-6	CATWTGFNSPLHF	TGTGCCACCTGGACAGGCTTTAATTCACCCCTCCACTTT
-	-	TRBV28	TRBJ1-2	CASSSGAVYGYTF	TGTGCCAGCAGTTCGGGCGCAGTCTATGGCTACACCTTC
-	TRBD1	TRBV28	TRBJ2-7	CASSLGLQNRGRWYEQYF	TGTGCCAGCAGTTTAGGCCTCCAAAACAGGGGGCGTTGGTACGAGCAGTACTTC
-	TRBD2	TRBV2	TRBJ2-4	CASSGLAGTYKQYF	TGTGCCAGCAGTGGACTAGCGGGAACCTACAAGCAGTACTTC
-	-	TRBV20-1	TRBJ2-7	CSARIRGQPGEQYF	TGCAGTGCTAGAATACGGGGGCAGCCGGGCGAGCAGTACTTC
-	-	TRBV7-2	TRBJ2-4	CASSSSGQSNIQYF	TGTGCCAGCAGCTCGTCAGGACAGAGCAACATTCAGTACTTC
many	TRBD1	TRBV27	TRBJ1-1	CASSPRTGVLNTEAFF	TGTGCCAGCAGTCCGAGGACAGGGGTACTGAACACTGAAGCTTTCTTT
-	-	TRBV18	TRBJ2-7	CASSPIGGAAYEQYF	TGTGCCAGCTCACCAATTGGGGGCGCCGCCTACGAGCAGTACTTC
-	TRBD2	TRBV10-3	TRBJ2-3	CAVTSGRMEDTQYF	TGTGCCGTCACTAGCGGGAGAATGGAAGACACGCAGTATTTT